Following are 24 T cell receptor beta chains from one sample sequenced in a study of T-cell reconstitution after alpha-beta-depleted transplantation in children. TCRbeta library construction was performed incorporating unique molecular identifiers. MiXCR, applied by TCRdb to the PCR reads, yields one record per CDR3 protein. The data contain a few hundred thousand distinct CDR3 sequences, 25% to 30% of them singletons. The input for sequencing was PBMCs, taken before TCRalphabeta/CD19-depleted stem cell transplant. The origin of the receptors is a boy younger than two with Wiskott-Aldrich syndrome, due to receive a stem cell transplant.

This rearrangement joins TRBV15 to TRBJ2-7; D is ambiguous. Trimming removed 3 bases at V and 5 bases at J, with 5 bases between. The CDR3 sequence is 11 residues long. Germline CDR1 reads LNHNV; CDR2 reads YYDKDF (reference sequence). CDR3 nucleotide sequence: TGTGCCACCAGCAGCCGCGACGAGCAGTACTTC. This encodes CATSSRDEQYF.

This chain connects TRBV5-1 to TRBJ2-5; 7 bases map to TRBD1. The trim removed 2 bases at V and 2 bases at J, leaving 3 bases unmatched. Germline V gives CDR1 SGHRS, CDR2 YFSETQ. The CDR3 loop spans 14 amino acids. The CDR3 bases are TGCGCCAGCAGCTTTCGACAGGGACAAGAGACCCAGTACTTC. It yields the protein CASSFRQGQETQYF. The full variable domain, rest sourced from reference TRBV5-1 and TRBJ2-5, is KAGVTQTPRYLIKTRGQQVTLSCSPISGHRSVSWYQQTPGQGLQFLFEYFSETQRNKGNFPGRFSGRQFSNSRSEMNVSTLELGDSALYLCASSFRQGQETQYFGPGTRLLVL.

V is TRBV5-1 and J is TRBJ2-7; D is possibly TRBD1 (6 bases). The CDR3 totals 14 residues. Germline CDR1 is SGHRS and CDR2 is YFSETQ. Trimming removed 6 bases from V and 2 bases from J, with 15 bases in between. CDR3 sequence reads: CASNRGGTTYEQYF. CDR3 DNA sequence: TGCGCCAGCAATCGAGGGGGTACTACCTACGAGCAGTACTTC.

The genes are TRBV5-1 and TRBJ2-3; D call uncertain. Germline V gives CDR1 SGHRS, CDR2 YFSETQ. This CDR3 has 14 amino acids. Trimming stripped 4 bases from V and 0 bases from J, with 9 bases between. The CDR3 region is CASSILGSTDTQYF. The CDR3 DNA reads as TGCGCCAGCAGCATCCTGGGGAGCACAGATACGCAGTATTTT.

This clonotype was seen a few times. The chain joins TRBV5-6 to TRBJ2-7; D is undetermined. The CDR3 has 14 residues. Trimming took off 6 bases at V and 0 bases at J, with 13 bases between the two ends. From germline, CDR1 is SGHDT and CDR2 YYEEEE. CDR3 protein: CASNPGPSSYEQYF. CDR3 nucleotide sequence: TGTGCCAGCAATCCTGGCCCAAGCTCCTACGAGCAGTACTTC.

This chain's CDR3 is CATSSVGQYLQETQYF. CDR3 DNA: TGTGCCACCAGCAGCGTGGGACAGTACTTACAAGAGACCCAGTACTTC. The V and J genes are TRBV15 and TRBJ2-5; TRBD1 matches 7 bases. CDR3 length: 16 residues. V was pared by 3 bases and J by 2 bases, with 9 bases of the junction left unmatched. CDR1 LNHNV and CDR2 YYDKDF come from the germline V gene (reference sequence).

This clonotype has more than one count but fewer than ten. The rearrangement joins TRBV15 to TRBJ1-2; no firm D call. Trimming shortened V by 0 bases and J by 4 bases, and 12 bases separated the two germline ends. CDR1 is LNHNV, CDR2 YYDKDF, per germline (reference sequence). CDR3 size: 15 residues. CDR3 amino acids: CATSREVGASYGYTF. The CDR3, as DNA: TGTGCCACCAGCAGAGAGGTGGGCGCCTCCTATGGCTACACCTTC.

Written as DNA, the CDR3 is TGTGCCATCAGTGACCTAGGGGGAACTACCTACAATGAGCAGTTCTTC. It translates to CAISDLGGTTYNEQFF. The rearrangement joins TRBV10-3 to TRBJ2-1; D possibly corresponds to TRBD1 (6 bases). CDR1 is ENHRY, CDR2 SYGVKD, per germline. The ends were cut back, 3 bases at V and 2 bases at J, with 14 bases in the middle. The CDR3 covers 16 residues.

This clonotype was seen a handful of times. The chain joins TRBV20-1 to TRBJ1-2; D perhaps matches TRBD1 (5 bases). Per the germline V gene, CDR1 is DFQATT and CDR2 is SNEGSKA (reference sequence). Trimming cost V 7 bases and J 8 bases, with 14 bases left between them. This CDR3 comprises 11 residues. CDR3 region: CSVEGLSGYTF. The CDR3 DNA reads as TGCAGTGTTGAGGGGTTGTCCGGCTACACCTTC.

The rearrangement joins TRBV5-8 to TRBJ2-4; D unresolved. The CDR3 sequence is 16 residues long. CDR1 is SGHTS, CDR2 YDEGEE, per germline. Trimming shortened V by 0 bases and J by 2 bases, and 12 bases separated the two germline ends. CDR3 nucleotide sequence: TGTGCCAGCAGCTTGGGCAGAATACTGACCAAAAACATTCAGTACTTC. This gives the protein CASSLGRILTKNIQYF.

The V call is TRBV5-1, the J call TRBJ2-1; TRBD2 matches 15 bases. This CDR3 has 18 amino acids. The V segment lost 7 bases and the J segment 0 bases; nucleotides outside the gene matches: 8. Germline-derived CDR1 and CDR2 are SGHRS and YFSETQ. The CDR3 DNA reads as TGCGCCAGCTTCATGGGACTAGCGGGAGGTTCCTCCTACAATGAGCAGTTCTTC. Translation gives CASFMGLAGGSSYNEQFF.

The CDR3 sequence is CAISESGEGTQYF. CDR3 bases: TGTGCCATCAGTGAGTCGGGGGAGGGGACCCAGTACTTC. This chain connects TRBV10-3 to TRBJ2-5, with TRBD2 matching 7 bases. The CDR3 is made up of 13 amino acids. From germline, CDR1 is ENHRY and CDR2 SYGVKD. J was trimmed by 7 bases and V by 0 bases; bases with no gene match: 2.

J is TRBJ2-5 and V is TRBV28, with D unclear. Trimming removed 6 bases at V and 7 bases at J, with 15 bases between. Germline CDR1 reads MDHEN; CDR2 reads SYDVKM. The CDR3 length is 13 residues. CDR3 DNA: TGTGCCAGCAGCGCCGCAGGCTGGTGGACCCAGTACTTC. It yields the protein CASSAAGWWTQYF.

This clonotype has just a few counts. The chain recombines TRBV5-1 with TRBJ2-2; 8 bases line up with TRBD2. J was trimmed by 7 bases and V by 4 bases; bases with no gene match: 6. The CDR3 consists of 14 residues. The germline gives CDR1 SGHRS, CDR2 YFSETQ. CDR3 region: CASSQGTSVGELFF. CDR3 sequence (DNA): TGCGCCAGCAGCCAGGGGACTAGTGTCGGGGAGCTGTTTTTT. The whole variable domain, remainder taken from reference TRBV5-1 and TRBJ2-2, is KAGVTQTPRYLIKTRGQQVTLSCSPISGHRSVSWYQQTPGQGLQFLFEYFSETQRNKGNFPGRFSGRQFSNSRSEMNVSTLELGDSALYLCASSQGTSVGELFFGEGSRLTVL.

This clonotype was observed a few times. The rearrangement links TRBV5-1 to TRBJ2-5; D assignment may be TRBD1 or TRBD2 (7 bases each). The germline CDR1 and CDR2 sequences are SGHRS and YFSETQ. The CDR3 consists of 15 residues. V was pared by 4 bases and J by 6 bases, with 19 bases between. CDR3 bases: TGCGCCAGCAGCCCAGGGGGGGACCCCGGGAAGACCCAGTACTTC. Its translation: CASSPGGDPGKTQYF.

J is TRBJ2-7 and V is TRBV7-6, with D perhaps TRBD1 (6 bases). This CDR3 contains 14 residues. The ends were cut back, 1 base at V and 12 bases at J, with 19 bases in the middle. Germline CDR1 is SGHVS and CDR2 is FNYEAQ. CDR3 nucleotides: TGTGCCAGCAGCTTAGGCGCCGGGACAAGGGGCACGTACTTC. Its translation is CASSLGAGTRGTYF.

The chain joins TRBV7-9 to TRBJ2-2; 7 bases are shared with TRBD1. The germline gives CDR1 SEHNR, CDR2 FQNEAQ (reference sequence). The J segment lost 6 bases and the V segment lost 5 bases, leaving 9 bases of the junction unmatched. The CDR3 loop spans 15 amino acids. Written as DNA, the CDR3 is TGTGCCAGCAGCCCTGGACAGGCGGGCGCCGGGGAGCTGTTTTTT. Its translation is CASSPGQAGAGELFF.

This clonotype was found a few times. V usage is TRBV5-1 and J usage is TRBJ2-1; D is tentatively TRBD1 or TRBD2 (5 bases each). Germline V CDR1 and CDR2: SGHRS, YFSETQ. The CDR3 has 15 amino acids. Trimming took 2 bases from V and 3 from J, leaving 12 bases between them. The CDR3 region has the DNA TGCGCCAGCAGCTTAGGGGACGGATTCTACAATGAGCAGTTCTTC. Encoded protein: CASSLGDGFYNEQFF. Variable domain in full (rest from reference TRBV5-1 and TRBJ2-1): KAGVTQTPRYLIKTRGQQVTLSCSPISGHRSVSWYQQTPGQGLQFLFEYFSETQRNKGNFPGRFSGRQFSNSRSEMNVSTLELGDSALYLCASSLGDGFYNEQFFGPGTRLTVL.

This chain joins TRBV20-1 and TRBJ2-1, with D unresolved. V gave up 3 bases and J gave up 6 bases, with 6 bases separating them. Per the germline V gene, CDR1 is DFQATT and CDR2 is SNEGSKA (reference sequence). The CDR3 totals 11 residues. The CDR3 is CSASPVNEQFF. CDR3 coding DNA: TGCAGTGCTAGCCCTGTCAATGAGCAGTTCTTC.

The chain is built from TRBV10-3 and TRBJ2-7; D remains ambiguous. Germline assignment: CDR1 ENHRY and CDR2 SYGVKD. The CDR3 sequence is 14 residues long. V gave up 0 bases and J gave up 5 bases, with 11 bases separating them. This CDR3 reads CAISESIGRHEQYF. For the CDR3, the DNA is TGTGCCATCAGTGAGTCGATCGGGCGTCACGAGCAGTACTTC.

This rearrangement joins TRBV11-2 to TRBJ2-5; D is unclear. Germline CDR1 is SGHAT and CDR2 is FQNNGV. V was clipped by 2 bases and J by 4 bases, with 11 bases between them. The CDR3 totals 14 residues. CDR3 DNA: TGTGCCAGCAGCTTAAATGGTCAGATAGAGACCCAGTACTTC. Translation gives CASSLNGQIETQYF.

This clonotype appeared a few times. The J gene is TRBJ2-1, the V gene TRBV5-1; D gene ambiguous. CDR3 length: 14 residues. V lost 0 bases and J lost 6, with 10 bases in between. The germline gives CDR1 SGHRS, CDR2 YFSETQ. CDR3 amino acids: CASSLGTISNEQFF. Here the CDR3 DNA reads TGCGCCAGCAGCTTGGGGACCATTTCCAATGAGCAGTTCTTC.

The rearrangement joins TRBV21-1 to TRBJ1-6. TRBV21-1 is deemed a pseudogene. This CDR3 region has 14 residues. The DNA of the CDR3 is TGTGCCAGCAGCAAAGATGGGGAGGATTCACCCCTCCACTTT. This sequence encodes CASSKDGEDSPLHF.

A few counts support this clonotype. This sequence joins TRBV28 and TRBJ2-5, with 10 bases lining up with TRBD2. CDR3 length: 16 residues. Unmatched junction bases numbered 12, after V lost 6 bases and J lost 5 bases. The germline CDR1 and CDR2 sequences are MDHEN and SYDVKM. CDR3 nucleotides: TGTGCCAGCAGACCCATATTAGCGGGAGGTACGGAGACCCAGTACTTC. Protein product: CASRPILAGGTETQYF.